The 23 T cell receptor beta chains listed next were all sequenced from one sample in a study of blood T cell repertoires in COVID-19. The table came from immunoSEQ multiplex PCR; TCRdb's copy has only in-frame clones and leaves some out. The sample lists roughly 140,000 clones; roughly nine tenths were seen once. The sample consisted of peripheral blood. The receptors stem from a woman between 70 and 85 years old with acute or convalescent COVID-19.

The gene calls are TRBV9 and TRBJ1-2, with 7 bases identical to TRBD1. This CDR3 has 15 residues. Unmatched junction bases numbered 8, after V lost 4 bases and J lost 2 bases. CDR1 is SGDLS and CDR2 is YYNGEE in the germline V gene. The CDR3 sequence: CASSLPGQINYGYTF. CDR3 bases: TGTGCCAGCAGCCTTCCGGGACAGATAAACTATGGCTACACCTTC. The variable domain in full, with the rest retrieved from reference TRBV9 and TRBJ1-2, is DSGVTQTPKHLITATGQRVTLRCSPRSGDLSVYWYQQSLDQGLQFLIQYYNGEERAKGNILERFSAQQFPDLHSELNLSSLELGDSALYFCASSLPGQINYGYTFGSGTRLTVV.

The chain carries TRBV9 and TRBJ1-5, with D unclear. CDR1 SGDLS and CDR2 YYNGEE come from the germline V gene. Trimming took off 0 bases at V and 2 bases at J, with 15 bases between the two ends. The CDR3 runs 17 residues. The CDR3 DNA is TGTGCCAGCAGCGTAGTGGAGGACGGCTTGGGCAATCAGCCCCAGCATTTT. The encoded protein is CASSVVEDGLGNQPQHF.

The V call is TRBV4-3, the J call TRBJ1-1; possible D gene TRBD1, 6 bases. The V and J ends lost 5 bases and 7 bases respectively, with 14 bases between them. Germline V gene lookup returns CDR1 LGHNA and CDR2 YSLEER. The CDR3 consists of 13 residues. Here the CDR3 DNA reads TGCGCCAGCAGCAGAGAGGGGGGGGGTGAAGCTTTCTTT. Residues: CASSREGGGEAFF.

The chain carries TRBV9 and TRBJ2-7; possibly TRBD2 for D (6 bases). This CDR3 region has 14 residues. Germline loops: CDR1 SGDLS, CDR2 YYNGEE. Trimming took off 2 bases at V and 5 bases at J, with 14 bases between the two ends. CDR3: CASSVSVAGNEQYF. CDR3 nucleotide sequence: TGTGCCAGCAGCGTTAGTGTGGCGGGGAACGAGCAGTACTTC.

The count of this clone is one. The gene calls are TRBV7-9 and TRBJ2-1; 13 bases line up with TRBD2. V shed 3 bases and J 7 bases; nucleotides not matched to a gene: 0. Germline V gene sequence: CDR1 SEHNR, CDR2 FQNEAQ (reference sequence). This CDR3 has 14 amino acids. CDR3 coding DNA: TGTGCCAGCAGCTTGGGACTAGCGGGGAATGAGCAGTTCTTC. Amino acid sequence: CASSLGLAGNEQFF.

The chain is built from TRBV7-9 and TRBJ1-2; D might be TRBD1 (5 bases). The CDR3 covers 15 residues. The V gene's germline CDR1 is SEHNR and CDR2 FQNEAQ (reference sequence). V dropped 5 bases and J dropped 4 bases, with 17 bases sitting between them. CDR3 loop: CASSLRTGVGYGYTF. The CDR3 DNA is TGTGCCAGCAGCCTACGGACGGGGGTAGGCTATGGCTACACCTTC.

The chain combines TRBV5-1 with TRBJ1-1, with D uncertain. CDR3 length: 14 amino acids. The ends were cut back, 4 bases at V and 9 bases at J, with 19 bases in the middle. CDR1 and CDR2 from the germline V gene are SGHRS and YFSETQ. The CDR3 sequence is CASSLTLGLSQAFF. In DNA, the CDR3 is TGCGCCAGCAGCCTCACTTTGGGCCTCAGCCAAGCTTTCTTT.

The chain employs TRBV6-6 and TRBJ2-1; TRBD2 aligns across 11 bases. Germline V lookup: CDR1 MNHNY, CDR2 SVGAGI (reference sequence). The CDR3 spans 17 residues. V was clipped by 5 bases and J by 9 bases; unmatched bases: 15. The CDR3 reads CASSQETSGVYLSEQFF. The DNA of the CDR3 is TGTGCCAGCAGTCAGGAGACTAGCGGGGTATATCTGAGTGAGCAGTTCTTC.

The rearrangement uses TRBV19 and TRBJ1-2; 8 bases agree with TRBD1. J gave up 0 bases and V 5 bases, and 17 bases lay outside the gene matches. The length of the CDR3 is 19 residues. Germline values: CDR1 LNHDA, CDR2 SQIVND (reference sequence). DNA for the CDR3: TGTGCCAGTAGTCCGAATCTCTCCAGGGGGCAACAAGCTAACTATGGCTACACCTTC. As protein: CASSPNLSRGQQANYGYTF. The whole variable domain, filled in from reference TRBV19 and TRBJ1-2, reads DGGITQSPKYLFRKEGQNVTLSCEQNLNHDAMYWYRQDPGQGLRLIYYSQIVNDFQKGDIAEGYSVSREKKESFPLTVTSAQKNPTAFYLCASSPNLSRGQQANYGYTFGSGTRLTVV.

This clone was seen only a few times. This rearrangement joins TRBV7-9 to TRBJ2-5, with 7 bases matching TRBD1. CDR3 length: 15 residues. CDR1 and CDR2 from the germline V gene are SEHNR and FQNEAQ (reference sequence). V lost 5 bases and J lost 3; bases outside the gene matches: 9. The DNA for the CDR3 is TGTGCCAGCAGCGCGAGACAGGGTACGAAAGAGACCCAGTACTTC. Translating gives CASSARQGTKETQYF. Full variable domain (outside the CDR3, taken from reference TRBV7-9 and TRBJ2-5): DTGVSQNPRHKITKRGQNVTFRCDPISEHNRLYWYRQTLGQGPEFLTYFQNEAQLEKSRLLSDRFSAERPKGSFSTLEIQRTEQGDSAMYLCASSARQGTKETQYFGPGTRLLVL.

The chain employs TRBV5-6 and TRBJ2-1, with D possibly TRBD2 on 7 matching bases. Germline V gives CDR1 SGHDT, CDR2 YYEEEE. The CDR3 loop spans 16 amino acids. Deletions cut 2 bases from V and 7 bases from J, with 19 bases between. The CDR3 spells CASSLSRRGPRNEQFF. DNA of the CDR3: TGTGCCAGCAGCTTAAGCAGGCGGGGGCCTCGGAATGAGCAGTTCTTC.

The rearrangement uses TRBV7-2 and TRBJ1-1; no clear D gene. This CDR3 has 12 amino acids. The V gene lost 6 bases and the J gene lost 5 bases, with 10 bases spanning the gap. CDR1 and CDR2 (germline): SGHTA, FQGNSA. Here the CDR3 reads CASSLSRTEAFF. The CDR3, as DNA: TGTGCCAGCAGTCTTTCCAGGACTGAAGCTTTCTTT.

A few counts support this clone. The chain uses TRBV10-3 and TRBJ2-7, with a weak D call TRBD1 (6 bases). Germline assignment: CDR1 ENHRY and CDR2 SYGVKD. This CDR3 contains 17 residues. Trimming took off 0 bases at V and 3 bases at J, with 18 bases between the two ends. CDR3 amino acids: CAISESLQGRKHYEQYF. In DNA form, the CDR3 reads TGTGCCATCAGTGAGTCCTTACAGGGAAGAAAGCACTACGAGCAGTACTTC.

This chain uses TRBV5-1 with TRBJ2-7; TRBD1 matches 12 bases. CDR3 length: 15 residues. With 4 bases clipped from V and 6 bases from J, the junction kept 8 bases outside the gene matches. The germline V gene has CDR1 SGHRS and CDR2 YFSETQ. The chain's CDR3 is CASSPGTGGRSEQYV. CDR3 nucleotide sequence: TGCGCCAGCAGCCCTGGGACAGGGGGCAGGTCCGAGCAGTACGTC.

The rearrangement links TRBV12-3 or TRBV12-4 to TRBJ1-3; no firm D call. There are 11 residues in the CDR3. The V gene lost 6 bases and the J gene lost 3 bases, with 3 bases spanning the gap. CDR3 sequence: CASSHGNTIYF. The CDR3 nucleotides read TGTGCCAGCAGCCATGGAAACACCATATATTTT.

The CDR3 DNA reads as TGTGCCAGCAGCTTAGCTTCCGGGGGAAATTCACCCCTCCACTTT. Amino acid sequence: CASSLASGGNSPLHF. V gene TRBV7-8 combines with J gene TRBJ1-6, with a weak D call TRBD1 (5 bases). The CDR3 has 15 amino acids. Germline lookup yields CDR1 SGHVS and CDR2 FQNEAQ. The V and J ends lost 0 bases and 7 bases respectively, with 10 bases between them.

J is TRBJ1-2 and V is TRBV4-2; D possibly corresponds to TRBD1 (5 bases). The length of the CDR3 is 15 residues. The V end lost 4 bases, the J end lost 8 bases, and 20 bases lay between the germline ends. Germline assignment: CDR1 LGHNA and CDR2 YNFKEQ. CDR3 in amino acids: CASSPGLDIEGGYTF. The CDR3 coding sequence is TGTGCCAGCAGCCCAGGTCTGGACATCGAAGGAGGCTACACCTTC.

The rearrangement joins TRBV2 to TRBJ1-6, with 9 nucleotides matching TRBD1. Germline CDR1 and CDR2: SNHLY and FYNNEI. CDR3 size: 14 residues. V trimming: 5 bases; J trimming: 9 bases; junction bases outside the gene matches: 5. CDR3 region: CASSWTGEASPLHF. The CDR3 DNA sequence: TGTGCCAGCAGTTGGACAGGGGAGGCTTCACCCCTCCACTTT. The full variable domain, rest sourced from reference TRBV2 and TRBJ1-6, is EPEVTQTPSHQVTQMGQEVILRCVPISNHLYFYWYRQILGQKVEFLVSFYNNEISEKSEIFDDQFSVERPDGSNFTLKIRSTKLEDSAMYFCASSWTGEASPLHFGNGTRLTVT.

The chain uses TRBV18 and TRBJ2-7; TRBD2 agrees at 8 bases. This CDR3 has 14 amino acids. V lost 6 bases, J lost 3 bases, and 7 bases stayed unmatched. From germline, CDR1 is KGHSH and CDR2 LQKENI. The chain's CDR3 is CASSSGGAGYEQYF. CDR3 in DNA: TGTGCCAGCTCCAGCGGGGGTGCCGGCTACGAGCAGTACTTC. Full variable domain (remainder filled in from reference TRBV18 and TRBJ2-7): NAGVMQNPRHLVRRRGQEARLRCSPMKGHSHVYWYRQLPEEGLKFMVYLQKENIIDESGMPKERFSAEFPKEGPSILRIQQVVRGDSAAYFCASSSGGAGYEQYFGPGTRLTVT.

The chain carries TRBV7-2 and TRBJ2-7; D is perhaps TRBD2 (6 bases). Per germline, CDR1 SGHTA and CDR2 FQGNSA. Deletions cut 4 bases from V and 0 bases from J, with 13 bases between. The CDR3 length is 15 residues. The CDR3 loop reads CASSSPGTHSYEQYF. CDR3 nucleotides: TGTGCCAGCAGCTCTCCCGGGACTCACTCCTACGAGCAGTACTTC.

The CDR3 sequence is CASSEAAGGLNEQFF. In DNA form, the CDR3 reads TGTGCCAGCAGTGAAGCGGCGGGGGGGCTTAATGAGCAGTTCTTC. The V and J genes are TRBV2 and TRBJ2-1; 9 bases align to TRBD2. This CDR3 is 15 amino acids long. The trim removed 0 bases at V and 7 bases at J, leaving 4 bases unmatched. CDR1 SNHLY and CDR2 FYNNEI come from the germline V gene.

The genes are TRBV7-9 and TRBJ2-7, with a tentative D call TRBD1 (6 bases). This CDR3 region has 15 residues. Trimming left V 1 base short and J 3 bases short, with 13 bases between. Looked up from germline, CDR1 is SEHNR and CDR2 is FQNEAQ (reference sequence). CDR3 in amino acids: CASSLGAGVVYEQYF. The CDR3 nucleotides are TGTGCCAGCAGCTTAGGGGCAGGGGTGGTCTACGAGCAGTACTTC.

The chain's CDR3 is CSARDRGWEKLFF. For the CDR3, the DNA is TGCAGCGCCAGGGACAGGGGTTGGGAAAAACTGTTTTTT. The chain has TRBV29-1 and TRBJ1-4, with 10 positions matching TRBD1. V shed 7 bases, J shed 8 bases, and the junction held 7 bases outside the gene matches. The CDR3 is made up of 13 amino acids. Germline V gives CDR1 SQVTM, CDR2 ANQGSEA.